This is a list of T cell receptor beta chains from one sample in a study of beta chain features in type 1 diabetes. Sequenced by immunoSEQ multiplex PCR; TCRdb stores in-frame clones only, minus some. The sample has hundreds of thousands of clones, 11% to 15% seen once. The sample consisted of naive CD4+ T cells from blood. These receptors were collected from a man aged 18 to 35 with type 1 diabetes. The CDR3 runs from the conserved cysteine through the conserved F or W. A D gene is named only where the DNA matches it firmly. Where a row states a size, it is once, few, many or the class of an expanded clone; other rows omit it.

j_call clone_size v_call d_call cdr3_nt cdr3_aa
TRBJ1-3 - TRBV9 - TGTGCCAGCAGCGTAGAAGGGGTCTCTGGAAACACCATATATTTT CASSVEGVSGNTIYF
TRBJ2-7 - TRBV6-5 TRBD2 TGTGCCAGCAGCCGCCCGGGGGGCTACGAGCAGTACTTC CASSRPGGYEQYF
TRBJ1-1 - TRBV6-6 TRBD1 TGTGCCAGCAGTGACAGGGGGGTGAACACTGAAGCTTTCTTT CASSDRGVNTEAFF
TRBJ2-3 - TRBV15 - TGTGCCACCAGCAGAGGGGCATCAATCACAGATACGCAGTATTTT CATSRGASITDTQYF
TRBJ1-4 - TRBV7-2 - TGTGCCAGCAGCCCCGGGACCACTGGGGAAAAACTGTTTTTT CASSPGTTGEKLFF
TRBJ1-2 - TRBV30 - TGTGCCTGGAGCCAGAACTATGGCTACACCTTC CAWSQNYGYTF
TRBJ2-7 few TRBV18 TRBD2 TGTGCCAGCTCACCTACCACGGATAGCGGGAGGGCCGAGCAGTACTTC CASSPTTDSGRAEQYF
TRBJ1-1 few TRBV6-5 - TGTGCCAGCAGTTTCACGGACAAATACACTGAAGCTTTCTTT CASSFTDKYTEAFF
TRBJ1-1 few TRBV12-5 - TGTGCTAGTGGTCTCCGGAGTTCCACTGAAGCTTTCTTT CASGLRSSTEAFF
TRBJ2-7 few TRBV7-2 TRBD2 TGTGCCAGCAGCTTAGGCCCTAGCGGGAGTTTGGGGGAGCAGTACTTC CASSLGPSGSLGEQYF
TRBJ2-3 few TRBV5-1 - TGCGCCAGCAGAGATCCACAGGGCCCAGATACGCAGTATTTT CASRDPQGPDTQYF
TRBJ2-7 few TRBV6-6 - TGTGCCAGCAGTCCTCAGGGTGTCGAGCAGTACTTC CASSPQGVEQYF
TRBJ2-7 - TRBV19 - TGTGCCAGTAGTATAGACGGGACCTACGAGCAGTACTTC CASSIDGTYEQYF
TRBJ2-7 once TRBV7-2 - TGTGCCAGCAGCTTAATAGCAGGGTTCTCCTACGAGCAGTACTTC CASSLIAGFSYEQYF
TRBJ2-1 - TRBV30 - TGTGCCTGGGCAGGGTACGACAGTGAGCAGTTCTTC CAWAGYDSEQFF
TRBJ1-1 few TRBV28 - TGTGCCAGCAGTTTACGGCAAGCTGAAGCTTTCTTT CASSLRQAEAFF
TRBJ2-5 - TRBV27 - TGTGCCAGCAGTTGGGGACATCTAGGGGAGACCCAGTACTTC CASSWGHLGETQYF
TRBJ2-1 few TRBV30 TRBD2 TGTGCCTGGAGTGTAAACCTAGCGGGACGTGAGCAGTTCTTC CAWSVNLAGREQFF
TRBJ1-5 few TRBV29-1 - TGCAGCGTTGCGGGCGGGGTAGCAGGTCAGCCCCAGCATTTT CSVAGGVAGQPQHF
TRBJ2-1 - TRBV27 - TGTGCCAGCAGTTTGCTGGGACGTAAGCAGTTCTTC CASSLLGRKQFF
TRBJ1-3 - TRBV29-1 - TGCAGCGTTGAAGATCGCGGCTCTGGAAACACCATATATTTT CSVEDRGSGNTIYF
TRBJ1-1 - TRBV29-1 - TGCAGCCTTGAGAAACCGAACACTGAAGCTTTCTTT CSLEKPNTEAFF